This TCR beta chain emerged from a study of T cell responses to AZD1222 COVID-19 vaccine. The repertoire was sequenced with immunoSEQ multiplex PCR; TCRdb's copy has only in-frame clones and lacks some. The sample consists of roughly 190,000 clones, more than 75% of them appearing once. This CDR3 has 15 residues. Germline V gene data show CDR1 as SGHNT and CDR2 as YYREEE (reference sequence). Trimming stripped 1 base from V and 2 bases from J, with 10 bases between. The sequence came from an adult in good health. Source: peripheral blood, taken on day 0 of AZD1222 vaccination. The V call is TRBV5-4, the J call TRBJ1-3; weak D call: TRBD1 (6 bases). CDR3 sequence: CASSLWAGAGNTIYF. The DNA of the CDR3 is TGTGCCAGCAGCTTGTGGGCAGGGGCTGGAAACACCATATATTTT.